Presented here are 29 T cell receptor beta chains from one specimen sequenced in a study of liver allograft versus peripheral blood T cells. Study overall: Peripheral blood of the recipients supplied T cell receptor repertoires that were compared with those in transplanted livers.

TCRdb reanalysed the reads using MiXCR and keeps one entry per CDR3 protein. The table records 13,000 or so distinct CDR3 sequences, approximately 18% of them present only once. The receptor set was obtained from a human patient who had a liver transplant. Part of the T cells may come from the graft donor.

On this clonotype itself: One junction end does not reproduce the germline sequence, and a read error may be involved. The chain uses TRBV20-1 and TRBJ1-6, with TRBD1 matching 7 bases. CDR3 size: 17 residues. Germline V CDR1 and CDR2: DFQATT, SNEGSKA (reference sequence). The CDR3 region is CSARITEGQINNSPIHF. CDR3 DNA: TGCAGTGCTAGAATAACCGAGGGACAGATTAATAATTCACCCATCCACTTT.

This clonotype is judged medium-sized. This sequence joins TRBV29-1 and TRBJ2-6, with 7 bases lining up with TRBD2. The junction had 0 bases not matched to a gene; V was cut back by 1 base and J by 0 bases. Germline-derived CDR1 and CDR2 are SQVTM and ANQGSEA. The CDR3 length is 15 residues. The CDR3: CSVEGGGSGANVLTF. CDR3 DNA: TGCAGCGTTGAAGGGGGGGGCTCTGGGGCCAACGTCCTGACTTTC.

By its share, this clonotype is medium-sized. CDR3 region: CASSLGFTGDGYTF. CDR3 nucleotides: TGTGCCAGCAGTCTGGGGTTTACAGGGGATGGCTACACCTTC. This chain joins TRBV28 and TRBJ1-2, with 7 bases identical to TRBD1. This CDR3 has 14 residues. Looked up from germline, CDR1 is MDHEN and CDR2 is SYDVKM. With 5 bases clipped from V and 6 bases from J, the junction kept 9 bases outside the gene matches.

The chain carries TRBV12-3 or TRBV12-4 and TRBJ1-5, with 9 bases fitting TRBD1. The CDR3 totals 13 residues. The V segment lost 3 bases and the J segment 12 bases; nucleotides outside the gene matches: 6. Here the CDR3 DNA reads TGTGCCAGCAGTTTGTGGGACAGGGACAACCAGCATTTT. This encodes CASSLWDRDNQHF.

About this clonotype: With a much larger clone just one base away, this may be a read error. For the CDR3, the DNA is TGCAGCGTCGCGACAGGTGGAGAGACCCAGTACTTC. Encoded protein: CSVATGGETQYF. The rearrangement joins TRBV29-1 to TRBJ2-5; the D gene is possibly TRBD1 (6 bases). CDR1 and CDR2 (germline): SQVTM, ANQGSEA. Trimming stripped 6 bases from V and 4 bases from J, with 12 bases between. This CDR3 is 12 amino acids long. Variable domain in full (rest from reference TRBV29-1 and TRBJ2-5): SAVISQKPSRDICQRGTSLTIQCQVDSQVTMMFWYRQQPGQSLTLIATANQGSEATYESGFVIDKFPISRPNLTFSTLTVSNMSPEDSSIYLCSVATGGETQYFGPGTRLLVL.

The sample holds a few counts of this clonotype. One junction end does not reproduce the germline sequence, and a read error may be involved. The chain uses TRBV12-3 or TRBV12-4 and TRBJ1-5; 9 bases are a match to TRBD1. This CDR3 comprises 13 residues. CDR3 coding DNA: TGTGCCAGCAGCGGGACAGGGCATCACCCCCAGCATTTT. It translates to CASSGTGHHPQHF.

CDR3 sequence reads: CAWSSGNYGYTF. CDR3 sequence (DNA): TGTGCCTGGAGCTCGGGGAACTATGGCTACACCTTC. This chain connects TRBV30 to TRBJ1-2; D gene unclear. Trimming took off 3 bases at V and 2 bases at J, with 7 bases between the two ends. Germline V gene lookup returns CDR1 GTSNPN and CDR2 SVGIG (reference sequence). This CDR3 comprises 12 residues.

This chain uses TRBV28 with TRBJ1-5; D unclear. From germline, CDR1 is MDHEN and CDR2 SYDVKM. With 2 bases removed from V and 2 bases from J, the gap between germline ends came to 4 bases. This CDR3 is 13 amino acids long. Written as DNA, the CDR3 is TGTGCCAGCAGTTTAACAGGCAATCAGCCCCAGCATTTT. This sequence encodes CASSLTGNQPQHF.

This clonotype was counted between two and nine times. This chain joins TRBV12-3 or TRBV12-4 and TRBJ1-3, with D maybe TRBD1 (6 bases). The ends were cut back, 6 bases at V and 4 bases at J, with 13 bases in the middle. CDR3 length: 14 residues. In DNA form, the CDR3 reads TGTGCCAGCAGAAATTATGGACAGGGAAACACCATATATTTT. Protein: CASRNYGQGNTIYF.

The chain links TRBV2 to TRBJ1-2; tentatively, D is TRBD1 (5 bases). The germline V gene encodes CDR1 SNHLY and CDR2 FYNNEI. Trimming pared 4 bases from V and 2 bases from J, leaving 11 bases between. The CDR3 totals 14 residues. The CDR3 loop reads CASSAPQENYGYTF. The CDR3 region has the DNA TGTGCCAGCAGTGCCCCACAGGAGAACTATGGCTACACCTTC.

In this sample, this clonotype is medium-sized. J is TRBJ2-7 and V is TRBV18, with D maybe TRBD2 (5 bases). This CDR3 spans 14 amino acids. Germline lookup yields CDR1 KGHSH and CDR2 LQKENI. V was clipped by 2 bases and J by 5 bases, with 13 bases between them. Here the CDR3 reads CASSPGRTFHEQYF. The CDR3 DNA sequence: TGTGCCAGCTCACCAGGGCGGACTTTCCACGAGCAGTACTTC.

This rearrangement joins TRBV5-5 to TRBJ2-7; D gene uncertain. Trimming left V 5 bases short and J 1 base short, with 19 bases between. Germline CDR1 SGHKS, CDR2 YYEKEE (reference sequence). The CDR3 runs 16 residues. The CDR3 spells CASRAAFQSSSYEQYF. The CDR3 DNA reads TGTGCCAGCAGGGCGGCTTTTCAGTCATCATCCTACGAGCAGTACTTC.

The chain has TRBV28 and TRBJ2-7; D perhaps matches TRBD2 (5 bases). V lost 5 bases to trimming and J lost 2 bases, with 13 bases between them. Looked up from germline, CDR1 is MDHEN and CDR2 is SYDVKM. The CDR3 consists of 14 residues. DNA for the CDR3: TGTGCCAGCAGTCGACCCGGGGTAACCTACGAGCAGTACTTC. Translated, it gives CASSRPGVTYEQYF.

The CDR3 bases are TGTGCCAGTAGTAAACGGGACAGGGGCTCCTCCTACGAGCAGTACTTC. Residues: CASSKRDRGSSYEQYF. The chain is built from TRBV19 and TRBJ2-7; the match to TRBD1 covers 10 bases. J was trimmed by 0 bases and V by 4 bases; bases with no gene match: 6. Germline loops: CDR1 LNHDA, CDR2 SQIVND (reference sequence). This CDR3 contains 16 residues.

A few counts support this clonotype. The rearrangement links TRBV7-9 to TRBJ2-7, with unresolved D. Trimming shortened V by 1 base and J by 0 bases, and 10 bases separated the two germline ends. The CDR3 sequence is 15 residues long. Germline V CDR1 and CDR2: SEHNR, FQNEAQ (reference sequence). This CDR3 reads CASSLEGGFSYEQYF. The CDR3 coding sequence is TGTGCCAGCAGCTTAGAGGGCGGATTCTCCTACGAGCAGTACTTC.

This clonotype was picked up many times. CDR3 sequence: CASSSALEETQYF. The CDR3 DNA follows: TGTGCCAGCAGCTCCGCCCTGGAGGAGACCCAGTACTTC. The rearrangement joins TRBV5-4 to TRBJ2-5; D call uncertain. V was pared by 3 bases and J by 5 bases, with 11 bases between. From germline, CDR1 is SGHNT and CDR2 YYREEE (reference sequence). The CDR3 is made up of 13 amino acids.

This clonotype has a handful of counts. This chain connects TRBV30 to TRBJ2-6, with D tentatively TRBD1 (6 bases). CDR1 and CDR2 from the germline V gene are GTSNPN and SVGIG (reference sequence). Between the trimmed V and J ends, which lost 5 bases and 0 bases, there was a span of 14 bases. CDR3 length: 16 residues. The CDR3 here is CAWDRLQLSGANVLTF. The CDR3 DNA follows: TGTGCCTGGGACAGGCTCCAACTCTCTGGGGCCAACGTCCTGACTTTC.

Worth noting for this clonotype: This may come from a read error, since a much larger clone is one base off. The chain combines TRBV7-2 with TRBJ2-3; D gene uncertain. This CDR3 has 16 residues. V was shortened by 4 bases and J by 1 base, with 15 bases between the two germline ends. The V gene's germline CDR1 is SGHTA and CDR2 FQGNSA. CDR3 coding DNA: TGTGCCAGCAGCTCAGTTCCTTTGATCGGCACAGATACGCAGTATTTT. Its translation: CASSSVPLIGTDTQYF. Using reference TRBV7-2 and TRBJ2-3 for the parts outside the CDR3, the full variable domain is GAGVSQSPSNKVTEKGKDVELRCDPISGHTALYWYRQSLGQGLEFLIYFQGNSAPDKSGLPSDRFSAERTGGSVSTLTIQRTQQEDSAVYLCASSSVPLIGTDTQYFGPGTRLTVL.

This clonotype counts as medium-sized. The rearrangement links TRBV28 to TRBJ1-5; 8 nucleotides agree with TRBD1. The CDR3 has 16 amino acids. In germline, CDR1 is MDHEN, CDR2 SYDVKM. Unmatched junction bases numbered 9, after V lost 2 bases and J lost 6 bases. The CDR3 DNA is TGTGCCAGCAGTTTAATCGGGACAGGTAGGGGTCAGCCCCAGCATTTT. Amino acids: CASSLIGTGRGQPQHF.

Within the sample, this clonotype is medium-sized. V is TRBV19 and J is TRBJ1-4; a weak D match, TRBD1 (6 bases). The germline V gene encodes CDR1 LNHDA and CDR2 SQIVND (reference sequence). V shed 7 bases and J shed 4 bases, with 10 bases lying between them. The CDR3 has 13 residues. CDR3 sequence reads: CASTRGGNEKLFF. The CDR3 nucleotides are TGTGCCAGTACCAGGGGCGGTAATGAAAAACTGTTTTTT.

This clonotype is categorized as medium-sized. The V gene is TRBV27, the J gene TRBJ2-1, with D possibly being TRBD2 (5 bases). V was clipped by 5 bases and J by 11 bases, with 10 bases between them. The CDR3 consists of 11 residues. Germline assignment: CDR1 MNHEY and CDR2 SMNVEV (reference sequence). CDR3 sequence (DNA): TGTGCCAGCAGTCACCGGGATAAGCAGTTCTTC. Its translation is CASSHRDKQFF.

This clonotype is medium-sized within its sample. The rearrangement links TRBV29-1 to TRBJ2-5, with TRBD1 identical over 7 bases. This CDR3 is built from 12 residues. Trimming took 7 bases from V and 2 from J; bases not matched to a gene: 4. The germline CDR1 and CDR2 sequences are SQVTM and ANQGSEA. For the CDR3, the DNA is TGCAGCGCGACAGGGCTACAAGAGACCCAGTACTTC. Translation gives CSATGLQETQYF.

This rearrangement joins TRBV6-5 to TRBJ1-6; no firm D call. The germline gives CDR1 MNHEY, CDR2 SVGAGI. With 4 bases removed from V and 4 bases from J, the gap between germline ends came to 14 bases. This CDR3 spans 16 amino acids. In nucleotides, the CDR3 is TGTGCCAGCAGTTCCACTAGGACGGATTATAATTCACCCCTCCACTTT. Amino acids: CASSSTRTDYNSPLHF.

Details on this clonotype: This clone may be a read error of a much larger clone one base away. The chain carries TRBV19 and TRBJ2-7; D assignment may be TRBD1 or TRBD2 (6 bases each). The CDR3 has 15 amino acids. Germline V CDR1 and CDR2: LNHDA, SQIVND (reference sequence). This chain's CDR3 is CTSSTAGHEYYEQYF. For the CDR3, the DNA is TGTACCAGTAGTACTGCGGGACACGAATATTACGAGCAGTACTTC.

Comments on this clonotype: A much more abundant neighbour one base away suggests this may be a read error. The CDR3 DNA reads as TGTGCCAGCAGCTCCCTGGAACGAACGGTCTACGAGCAGTACTTC. Its protein product is CASSSLERTVYEQYF. V and J are TRBV5-6 and TRBJ2-7; unclear D gene. The V gene's germline CDR1 is SGHDT and CDR2 YYEEEE. Trimming stripped 3 bases from V and 3 bases from J, with 16 bases between. The CDR3 has 15 residues.

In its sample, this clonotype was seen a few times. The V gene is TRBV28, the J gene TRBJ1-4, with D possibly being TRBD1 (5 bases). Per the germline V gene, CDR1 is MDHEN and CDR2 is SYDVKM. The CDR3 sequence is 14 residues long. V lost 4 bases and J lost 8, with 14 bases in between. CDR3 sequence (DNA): TGTGCCAGCAGTTCGACGGGACCGCACGAAAAACTGTTTTTT. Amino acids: CASSSTGPHEKLFF.

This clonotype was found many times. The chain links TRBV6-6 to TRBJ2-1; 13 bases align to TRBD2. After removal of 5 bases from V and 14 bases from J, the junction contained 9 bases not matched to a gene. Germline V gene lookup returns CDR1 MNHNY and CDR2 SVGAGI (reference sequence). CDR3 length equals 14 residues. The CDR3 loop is CASSAGLAGEIEFF. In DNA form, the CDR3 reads TGTGCCAGCAGTGCCGGACTAGCGGGAGAAATAGAGTTCTTC.

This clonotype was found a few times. In DNA form, the CDR3 reads TGTGCCAGCAGCCTACGGGGGGAGCAGTACTTC. Amino acid sequence: CASSLRGEQYF. This rearrangement joins TRBV5-4 to TRBJ2-7; possibly TRBD2 for D (6 bases). Germline V CDR1 and CDR2: SGHNT, YYREEE (reference sequence). The CDR3 contains 11 residues. V was trimmed by 4 bases and J by 7 bases, leaving 9 bases between them.

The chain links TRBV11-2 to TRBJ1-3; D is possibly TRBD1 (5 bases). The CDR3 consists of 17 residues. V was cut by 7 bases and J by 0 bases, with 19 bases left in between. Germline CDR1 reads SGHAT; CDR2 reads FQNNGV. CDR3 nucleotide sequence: TGTGCCAGCACCCGGGGAGGGGATTTAAGCTCTGGAAACACCATATATTTT. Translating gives CASTRGGDLSSGNTIYF.